This T cell receptor beta chain was retrieved from a study of T cell responses to AZD1222 COVID-19 vaccine. Overall study findings and caveats: After two AZD1222 doses, spike-specific TCR breadth and depth rose versus day 0.

V was clipped by 2 bases and J by 1 base; unmatched bases: 3. CDR1 is SGHTA and CDR2 is FQGTGA in the germline V gene. CDR3 length: 15 residues. Method: immunoSEQ multiplex PCR; TCRdb's copy keeps in-frame clones and lacks some. The table includes roughly 53,000 clones, approximately 88% detected once. As to this clone: The antigen is undetermined.

Sample: peripheral blood, taken on day 0 of AZD1222 vaccination. This clonotype was sampled from an adult in good health. The gene calls are TRBV7-3 and TRBJ2-3; 7 nucleotides line up with TRBD2. The CDR3 here is CASSLEAGRTDTQYF. The CDR3 region has the DNA TGTGCCAGCAGCTTAGAAGCGGGGCGCACAGATACGCAGTATTTT.